Reported below is one TCR beta chain. The antigen is unknown. The sample comes from a study of breast tumors, draining lymph nodes, adjacent tissues. One entry per CDR3 protein results from TCRdb running MiXCR on the multiplex PCR reads. The sample has more than 15,000 distinct CDR3 sequences, approximately 57% seen once. This CDR3 is 15 amino acids long. Germline CDR1 and CDR2: DFQATT and SNEGSKA (reference sequence). V dropped 5 bases and J dropped 2 bases, with 17 bases sitting between them. Study-wide points: Compared with basal-like, luminal-like tumors shared significantly more repertoire with nontumor tissue. Compared with lymph nodes, tumors were less diverse; compared with nontumor tissue, more.

The origin of this receptor is a female donor with breast cancer. Some clones in this sample may be carry-over from other donors' samples. The sample taken for sequencing was tumor-adjacent breast tissue. The chain links TRBV20-1 to TRBJ2-3; D is perhaps TRBD1 or TRBD2 (5 bases each). The CDR3, as DNA: TGCAGTGCTTCCGGGACGCCAGGACCCACAGATACGCAGTATTTT. Translated: CSASGTPGPTDTQYF.